Shown below are 28 T cell receptor beta chains from a single sample sequenced in a study of cytomegalovirus exposure and HLA in healthy donors. PCR employed 60 Vbeta and 13 Jbeta primers. Assay used: immunoSEQ multiplex PCR; TCRdb lists only in-frame clones, some missing. Among more than 90,000 clones listed, 74% were seen once. Sequenced: PBMCs. Every receptor here comes from a man younger than 40 in good health and CMV-seropositive.

On this clone itself: An end of the junction does not agree with germline; a read error may underlie this. The chain recombines TRBV7-9 with TRBJ1-5; 7 nucleotides align to TRBD1. CDR3 size: 12 residues. Germline V gene sequence: CDR1 SEHNR, CDR2 FQNEAQ (reference sequence). CDR3 sequence (DNA): TGTTCCAGCAGCCAGGGGGATCAGCCCCAGCATTTT. It is translated as CSSSQGDQPQHF. The full variable domain, completed using reference TRBV7-9 and TRBJ1-5, is DTGVSQNPRHKITKRGQNVTFRCDPISEHNRLYWYRQTLGQGPEFLTYFQNEAQLEKSRLLSDRFSAERPKGSFSTLEIQRTEQGDSAMYLCSSSQGDQPQHFGDGTRLSIL.

The J gene is TRBJ1-3, the V gene TRBV9; tentatively, D is TRBD1 (6 bases). This CDR3 is built from 16 residues. Germline V gives CDR1 SGDLS, CDR2 YYNGEE. V lost 3 bases and J lost 0, with 13 bases in between. The CDR3 region is CASSGDTGDSGNTIYF. In DNA, the CDR3 is TGTGCCAGCAGCGGGGACACTGGGGACTCTGGAAACACCATATATTTT.

This chain links TRBV12-5 with TRBJ2-4; 11 positions agree with TRBD1. V lost 6 bases to trimming and J lost 4 bases; unmatched junction nucleotides: 5. The germline V gene has CDR1 LGHNT and CDR2 FRNRAP. CDR3 size: 15 residues. The CDR3, as DNA: TGTGCTAGTGGAACGGACAGGGGGCTAAAAAACATTCAGTACTTC. It specifies CASGTDRGLKNIQYF.

The chain uses TRBV10-3 and TRBJ2-5; TRBD1 agrees at 10 bases. The J call is in doubt because the DNA end fits TRBJ2-7 better. Germline V gene sequence: CDR1 ENHRY, CDR2 SYGVKD. CDR3 size: 13 residues. CDR3 nucleotides: TGTGCCACGTGGACAGGGGGACCAGGCGAGCAGTACTTC. Translation gives CATWTGGPGEQYF.

Regarding this clone: Germline is not matched at one junction end, which may reflect a read error. The chain links TRBV10-2 to TRBJ2-7; possible D gene TRBD2, 6 bases. The CDR3 runs 14 residues. Looked up from germline, CDR1 is WSHSY and CDR2 is SAAADI. DNA of the CDR3: TGTGCCAGCGGCCCAACGGGACTCACCTACCAGCAGTACTTC. This translates into CASGPTGLTYQQYF.

This clone was picked up a small number of times. The genes are TRBV27 and TRBJ2-5; D is possibly TRBD1 (5 bases). CDR1 and CDR2 from the germline V gene are MNHEY and SMNVEV (reference sequence). Trimming cost V 2 bases and J 5 bases, with 15 bases left between them. The CDR3 runs to 15 residues. CDR3 sequence: CASSLGAGSGETQYF. The CDR3 DNA reads TGTGCCAGCAGTTTAGGCGCCGGGTCAGGGGAGACCCAGTACTTC.

J is TRBJ1-2 and V is TRBV28, with unresolved D. The CDR3 runs to 12 residues. Trimming shortened V by 2 bases and J by 4 bases, and 5 bases separated the two germline ends. Germline CDR1 MDHEN, CDR2 SYDVKM. The CDR3 reads CASSLSGYGYTF. DNA for the CDR3: TGTGCCAGCAGTTTAAGCGGCTATGGCTACACCTTC.

This clone showed up just once. The V gene is TRBV18, the J gene TRBJ1-2; 11 nucleotides agree with TRBD1. V shed 3 bases, J shed 6 bases, and the junction held 3 bases outside the gene matches. CDR3 length: 14 residues. Germline V gene sequence: CDR1 KGHSH, CDR2 LQKENI. Written as DNA, the CDR3 is TGTGCCAGCTCACCCGTGGGACAGGGGGATGGCTACACCTTC. Residues: CASSPVGQGDGYTF.

J is TRBJ1-5 and V is TRBV7-8; tentatively, D is TRBD1 (5 bases). Per germline, CDR1 SGHVS and CDR2 FQNEAQ. Trimming pared 7 bases from V and 6 bases from J, leaving 19 bases between. This CDR3 contains 15 residues. The CDR3 nucleotides are TGTGCCAGCAAGTTGGTGGGGGGGAATGTTCAGCCCCAGCATTTT. This encodes CASKLVGGNVQPQHF.

Comment on this clone: The germline gene is not matched at one end of the junction; a read error may be the cause. V usage is TRBV28 and J usage is TRBJ2-2, with a weak D call TRBD2 (6 bases). CDR3 length: 16 residues. Germline V CDR1 and CDR2: MDHEN, SYDVKM. The CDR3 coding sequence is TGTGCCAGCCCCTCGAGATACAGGCCCAACACCGGGGGGCTGTTTTTT. It is translated as CASPSRYRPNTGGLFF.

This clone has just a few counts. This rearrangement joins TRBV7-8 to TRBJ1-5, with D possibly matching TRBD1 (6 bases). The germline CDR1 and CDR2 sequences are SGHVS and FQNEAQ. V was shortened by 5 bases and J by 1 base, with 24 bases between the two germline ends. The CDR3 is 19 amino acids. Here the CDR3 reads CASSRAGAVNEGSNQPQHF. CDR3 coding DNA: TGTGCCAGCAGCCGGGCGGGGGCTGTCAATGAGGGGAGCAATCAGCCCCAGCATTTT.

The chain links TRBV6-1 to TRBJ2-7; no definite D call. The germline gives CDR1 MNHNS, CDR2 SASEGT. CDR3 length: 15 amino acids. The V gene lost 1 base and the J gene lost 0 bases, with 10 bases spanning the gap. The CDR3 DNA follows: TGTGCCAGCAGTGAAGGCGGAAGGCCCTCCTACGAGCAGTACTTC. Translating it yields CASSEGGRPSYEQYF.

The V call is TRBV29-1, the J call TRBJ1-4, with D hard to call. CDR1 SQVTM and CDR2 ANQGSEA come from the germline V gene. V was pared by 4 bases and J by 8 bases, with 8 bases between. CDR3 size: 11 residues. This CDR3 is CSVVLSEKLFF. The CDR3 nucleotides read TGCAGCGTTGTCCTAAGCGAAAAACTGTTTTTT.

This clone has a handful of counts. This chain links TRBV19 with TRBJ2-3, with D perhaps TRBD2 (6 bases). V lost 4 bases to trimming and J lost 0 bases, with 17 bases between them. The CDR3 runs 17 residues. Germline V gene lookup returns CDR1 LNHDA and CDR2 SQIVND (reference sequence). CDR3 nucleotide sequence: TGTGCCAGTAGTACCCCGCGGGGAATGTCTAGCACAGATACGCAGTATTTT. Translated: CASSTPRGMSSTDTQYF.

This chain uses TRBV9 with TRBJ2-2; D possibly corresponds to TRBD2 (7 bases). The V gene lost 6 bases and the J gene lost 5 bases, with 20 bases spanning the gap. The CDR3 is made up of 16 amino acids. The V gene's germline CDR1 is SGDLS and CDR2 YYNGEE. CDR3 sequence reads: CASTGGAEVRTGELFF. Written as DNA, the CDR3 is TGTGCCAGCACTGGGGGGGCCGAAGTTAGAACCGGGGAGCTGTTTTTT.

This chain links TRBV11-2 with TRBJ1-2, with D unclear. Between the trimmed V and J ends, which lost 3 bases and 2 bases, there was a span of 7 bases. Germline CDR1 is SGHAT and CDR2 is FQNNGV. This CDR3 contains 13 residues. CDR3 bases: TGTGCCAGCAGCTTTCCTCCCAACTATGGCTACACCTTC. Its protein product is CASSFPPNYGYTF.

V usage is TRBV7-3 and J usage is TRBJ2-2, with D perhaps matching TRBD2 (6 bases). The CDR3 is made up of 15 amino acids. Trimming shortened V by 1 base and J by 7 bases, and 13 bases separated the two germline ends. Germline V gives CDR1 SGHTA, CDR2 FQGTGA. The CDR3 sequence is CASSLNGGRIGELFF. In DNA form, the CDR3 reads TGTGCCAGCAGCTTAAACGGAGGGAGGATCGGGGAGCTGTTTTTT.

The chain uses TRBV5-1 and TRBJ1-1; D is uncertain. Between the trimmed V and J ends, which lost 0 bases and 0 bases, there was a span of 9 bases. This CDR3 spans 15 amino acids. Germline V gene data show CDR1 as SGHRS and CDR2 as YFSETQ. This CDR3 is CASSLAQRLNTEAFF. CDR3 nucleotides: TGCGCCAGCAGCTTGGCCCAGCGCTTGAACACTGAAGCTTTCTTT. The full variable domain, completed using reference TRBV5-1 and TRBJ1-1, is KAGVTQTPRYLIKTRGQQVTLSCSPISGHRSVSWYQQTPGQGLQFLFEYFSETQRNKGNFPGRFSGRQFSNSRSEMNVSTLELGDSALYLCASSLAQRLNTEAFFGQGTRLTVV.

A note on this clone: At the DNA level, this CDR3 is encoded by other sequences in the same sample as well. This chain links TRBV18 with TRBJ1-4; D uncertain. Germline lookup yields CDR1 KGHSH and CDR2 LQKENI. Trimming removed 2 bases from V and 8 bases from J, with 15 bases in between. The length of the CDR3 is 15 residues. The CDR3 coding sequence is TGTGCCAGCTCACCAAGGAGGGCAGAAGGCGAAAAACTGTTTTTT. It codes for CASSPRRAEGEKLFF.

The chain links TRBV6-1 to TRBJ1-4, with D possibly being TRBD1 (6 bases). The CDR3 totals 12 residues. V lost 1 base, J lost 14 bases, and 11 bases lay in between. The germline CDR1 and CDR2 sequences are MNHNS and SASEGT. The CDR3 nucleotides are TGTGCCAGCAGTGAAGTGGGCACAGGGCTGTTTTTT. Its translation: CASSEVGTGLFF.

The chain links TRBV5-1 to TRBJ2-6, with TRBD2 matching 7 bases. Germline V gene lookup returns CDR1 SGHRS and CDR2 YFSETQ. This CDR3 is 16 amino acids long. Germline trimming cut 4 bases from V and 2 bases from J; bases unmatched to any gene: 6. The CDR3 spells CASSPREAPGANVLTF. CDR3 in DNA: TGCGCCAGCAGCCCTCGGGAGGCCCCTGGGGCCAACGTCCTGACTTTC.

This chain uses TRBV7-9 with TRBJ1-1, with D maybe TRBD1 (5 bases). Per the germline V gene, CDR1 is SEHNR and CDR2 is FQNEAQ (reference sequence). There are 13 residues in the CDR3. Trimming pared 10 bases from V and 0 bases from J, leaving 12 bases between. The DNA of the CDR3 is TGTGCCACCATGGGGCGGTTGAACACTGAAGCTTTCTTT. Translated: CATMGRLNTEAFF.

The rearrangement uses TRBV6-5 and TRBJ1-2; possible D gene TRBD1, 5 bases. The V end lost 2 bases, the J end lost 4 bases, and 14 bases lay between the germline ends. Looked up from germline, CDR1 is MNHEY and CDR2 is SVGAGI. This CDR3 is 15 amino acids long. DNA for the CDR3: TGTGCCAGCAGTTACCTCGAAGGGGATATCTATGGCTACACCTTC. Amino acid sequence: CASSYLEGDIYGYTF.

CDR3 DNA: TGTGCCATCAGTGAGTCTCAGGGGGTAAATCAGCCCCAGCATTTT. Its protein product is CAISESQGVNQPQHF. The chain combines TRBV10-3 with TRBJ1-5, with 7 bases fitting TRBD1. The CDR3 has 15 amino acids. V lost 0 bases, J lost 4 bases, and 3 bases stayed unmatched. CDR1 and CDR2 from the germline V gene are ENHRY and SYGVKD.

The rearrangement links TRBV29-1 to TRBJ2-7, with D maybe TRBD2 (6 bases). Germline CDR1 reads SQVTM; CDR2 reads ANQGSEA. Trimming took 4 bases from V and 6 from J, leaving 10 bases between them. The CDR3 loop spans 11 amino acids. CDR3 sequence reads: CSVAQGGEQYF. In DNA, the CDR3 is TGCAGCGTTGCCCAGGGAGGCGAGCAGTACTTC.

The chain is built from TRBV19 and TRBJ1-6; 9 nucleotides agree with TRBD1. CDR3 length: 16 residues. V gave up 3 bases and J gave up 6 bases; unmatched junction bases: 6. Germline-derived CDR1 and CDR2 are LNHDA and SQIVND (reference sequence). This chain's CDR3 is CASSITPGQGNSPLHF. DNA of the CDR3: TGTGCCAGTAGTATCACCCCGGGACAGGGTAATTCACCCCTCCACTTT.

The chain employs TRBV29-1 and TRBJ1-1; no reliable D call. Looked up from germline, CDR1 is SQVTM and CDR2 is ANQGSEA. The CDR3 spans 12 residues. V gave up 6 bases and J gave up 5 bases, with 13 bases separating them. The CDR3 DNA reads TGCAGCGTCGTAGCGGGCACGACTGAAGCTTTCTTT. This translates into CSVVAGTTEAFF.

The chain links TRBV30 to TRBJ1-4, with D possibly TRBD1 on 5 matching bases. This CDR3 has 14 amino acids. Germline lookup yields CDR1 GTSNPN and CDR2 SVGIG (reference sequence). The V and J ends lost 0 bases and 8 bases respectively, with 13 bases between them. CDR3 sequence (DNA): TGTGCCTGGAGTGTAATCCAGGGTGGAGAAAAACTGTTTTTT. Residues: CAWSVIQGGEKLFF.